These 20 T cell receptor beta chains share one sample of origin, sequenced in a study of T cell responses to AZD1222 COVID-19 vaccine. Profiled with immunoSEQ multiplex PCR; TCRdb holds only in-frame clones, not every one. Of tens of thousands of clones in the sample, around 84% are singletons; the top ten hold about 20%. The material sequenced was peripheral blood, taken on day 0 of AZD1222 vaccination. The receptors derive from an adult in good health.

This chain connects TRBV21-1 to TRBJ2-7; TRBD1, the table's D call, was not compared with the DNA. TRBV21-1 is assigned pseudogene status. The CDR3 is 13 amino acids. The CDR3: CASSVPGSYEQYF. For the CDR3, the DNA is TGTGCCAGCAGCGTACCAGGGTCCTACGAGCAGTACTTC.

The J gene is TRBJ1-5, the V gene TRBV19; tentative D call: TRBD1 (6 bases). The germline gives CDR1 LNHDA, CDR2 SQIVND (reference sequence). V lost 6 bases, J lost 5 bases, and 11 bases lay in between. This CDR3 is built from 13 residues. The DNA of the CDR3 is TGTGCCAGTAGATGGACAGTTGATCAGCCCCAGCATTTT. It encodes CASRWTVDQPQHF.

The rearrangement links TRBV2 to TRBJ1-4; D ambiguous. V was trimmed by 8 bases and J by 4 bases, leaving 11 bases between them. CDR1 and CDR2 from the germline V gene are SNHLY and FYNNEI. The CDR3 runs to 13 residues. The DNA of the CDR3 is TGTGCCAGCGCGAGCAGCTATAATGAAAAACTGTTTTTT. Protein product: CASASSYNEKLFF.

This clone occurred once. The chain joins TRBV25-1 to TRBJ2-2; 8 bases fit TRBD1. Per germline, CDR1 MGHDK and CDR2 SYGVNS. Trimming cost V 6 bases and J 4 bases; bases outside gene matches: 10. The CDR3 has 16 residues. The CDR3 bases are TGTGCCAGCAGCGCCCGGACAGGGATTGGCACCGGGGAGCTGTTTTTT. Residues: CASSARTGIGTGELFF.

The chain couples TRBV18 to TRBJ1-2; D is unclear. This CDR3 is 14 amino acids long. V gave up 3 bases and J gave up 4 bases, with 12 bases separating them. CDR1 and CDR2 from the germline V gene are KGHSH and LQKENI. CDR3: CASSPSDLGYGYTF. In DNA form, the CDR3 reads TGTGCCAGCTCACCGTCCGACTTGGGCTATGGCTACACCTTC.

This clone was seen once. CDR3 protein: CASSNTGELFF. CDR3 DNA: TGTGCCAGCAGTAACACCGGGGAGCTGTTTTTT. This chain joins TRBV6-2 or TRBV6-3 and TRBJ2-2; D is unclear. Germline values: CDR1 MNHEY, CDR2 SVGEGT. CDR3 length equals 11 residues. Trimming took 5 bases from V and 2 from J, leaving 0 bases between them.

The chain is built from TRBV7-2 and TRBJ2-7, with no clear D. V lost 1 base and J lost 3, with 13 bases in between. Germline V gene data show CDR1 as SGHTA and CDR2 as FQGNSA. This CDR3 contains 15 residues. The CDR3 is CASSLEGNTIYEQYF. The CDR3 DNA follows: TGTGCCAGCAGCTTAGAAGGCAATACAATCTACGAGCAGTACTTC.

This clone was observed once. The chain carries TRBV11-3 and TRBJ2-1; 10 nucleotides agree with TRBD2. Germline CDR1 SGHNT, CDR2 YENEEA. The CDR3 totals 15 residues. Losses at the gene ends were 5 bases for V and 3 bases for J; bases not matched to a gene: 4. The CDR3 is CASSPLAGGYNEQFF. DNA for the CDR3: TGTGCCAGCAGCCCCTTAGCGGGGGGCTACAATGAGCAGTTCTTC.

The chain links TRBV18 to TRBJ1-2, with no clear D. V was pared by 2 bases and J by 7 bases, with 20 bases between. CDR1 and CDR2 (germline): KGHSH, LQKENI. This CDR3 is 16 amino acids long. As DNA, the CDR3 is TGTGCCAGCTCACCAACTCCACCCGGGATTGTGTTTGGCTACACCTTC. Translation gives CASSPTPPGIVFGYTF.

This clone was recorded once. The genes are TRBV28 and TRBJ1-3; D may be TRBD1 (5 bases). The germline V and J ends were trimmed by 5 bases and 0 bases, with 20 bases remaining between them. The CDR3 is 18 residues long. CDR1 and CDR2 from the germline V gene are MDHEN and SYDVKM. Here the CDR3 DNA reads TGTGCCAGCAGTCTCCCGGGACCCGCGTCCCTCTCTGGAAACACCATATATTTT. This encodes CASSLPGPASLSGNTIYF. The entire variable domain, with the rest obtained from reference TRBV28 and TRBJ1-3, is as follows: DVKVTQSSRYLVKRTGEKVFLECVQDMDHENMFWYRQDPGLGLRLIYFSYDVKMKEKGDIPEGYSVSREKKERFSLILESASTNQTSMYLCASSLPGPASLSGNTIYFGEGSWLTVV.

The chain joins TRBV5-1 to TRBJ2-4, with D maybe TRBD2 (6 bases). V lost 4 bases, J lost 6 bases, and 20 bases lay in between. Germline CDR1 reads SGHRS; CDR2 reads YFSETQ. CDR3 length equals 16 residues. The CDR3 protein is CASSQDGGASRNIQYF. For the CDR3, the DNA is TGCGCCAGCAGCCAAGATGGAGGGGCAAGTAGAAACATTCAGTACTTC.

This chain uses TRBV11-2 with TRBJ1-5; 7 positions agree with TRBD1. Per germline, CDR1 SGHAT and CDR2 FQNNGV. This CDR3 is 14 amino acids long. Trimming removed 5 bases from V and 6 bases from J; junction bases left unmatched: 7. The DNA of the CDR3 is TGTGCCAGCAGCCGCAGGGGGGGCGGTCAGCCCCAGCATTTT. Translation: CASSRRGGGQPQHF.

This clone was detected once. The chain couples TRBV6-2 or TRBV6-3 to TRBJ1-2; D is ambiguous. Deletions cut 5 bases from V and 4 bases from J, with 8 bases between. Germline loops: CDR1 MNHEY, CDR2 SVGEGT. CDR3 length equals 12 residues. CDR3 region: CASSPGVYGYTF. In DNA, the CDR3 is TGTGCCAGCAGTCCCGGCGTCTATGGCTACACCTTC.

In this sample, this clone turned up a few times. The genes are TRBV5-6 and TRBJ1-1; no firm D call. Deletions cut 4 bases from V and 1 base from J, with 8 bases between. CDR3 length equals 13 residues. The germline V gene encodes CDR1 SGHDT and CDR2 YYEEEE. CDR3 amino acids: CASSRTRNTEAFF. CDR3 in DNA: TGTGCCAGCAGCAGGACCCGGAACACTGAAGCTTTCTTT.

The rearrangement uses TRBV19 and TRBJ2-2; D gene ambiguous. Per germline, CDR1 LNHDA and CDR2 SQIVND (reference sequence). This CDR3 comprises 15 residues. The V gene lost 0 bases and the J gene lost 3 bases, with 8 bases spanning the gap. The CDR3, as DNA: TGTGCCAGTAGTATAGAGGGGATTCACACCGGGGAGCTGTTTTTT. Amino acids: CASSIEGIHTGELFF.

The CDR3 region has the DNA TGTGCCAGCAGCCTGGGACAGAGCACTGAAGCTTTCTTT. Residues: CASSLGQSTEAFF. The chain is built from TRBV7-2 and TRBJ1-1, with 7 bases that match TRBD1. CDR3 length: 13 residues. V shed 5 bases, J shed 4 bases, and the junction held 4 bases outside the gene matches. Germline lookup yields CDR1 SGHTA and CDR2 FQGNSA.

CDR3 nucleotide sequence: TGTGCCTGGACCTTGTCAGGCATTTTTTCCGAGCAGTACTTC. Translation: CAWTLSGIFSEQYF. This chain connects TRBV30 to TRBJ2-7; the D is unclear. The CDR3 totals 14 residues. CDR1 and CDR2 from the germline V gene are GTSNPN and SVGIG (reference sequence). V was shortened by 4 bases and J by 6 bases, with 19 bases between the two germline ends.

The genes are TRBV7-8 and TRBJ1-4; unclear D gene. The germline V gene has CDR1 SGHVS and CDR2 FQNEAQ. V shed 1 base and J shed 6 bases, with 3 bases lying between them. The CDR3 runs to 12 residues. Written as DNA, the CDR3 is TGTGCCAGCAGCTTAGGCTATGAAAAACTGTTTTTT. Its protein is CASSLGYEKLFF.

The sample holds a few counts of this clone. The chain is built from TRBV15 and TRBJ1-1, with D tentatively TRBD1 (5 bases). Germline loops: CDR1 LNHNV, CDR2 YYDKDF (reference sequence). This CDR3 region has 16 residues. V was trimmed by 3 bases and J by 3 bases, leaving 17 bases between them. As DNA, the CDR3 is TGTGCCACCAGCAGGGAATGGGGCGGATTGCACACTGAAGCTTTCTTT. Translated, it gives CATSREWGGLHTEAFF.

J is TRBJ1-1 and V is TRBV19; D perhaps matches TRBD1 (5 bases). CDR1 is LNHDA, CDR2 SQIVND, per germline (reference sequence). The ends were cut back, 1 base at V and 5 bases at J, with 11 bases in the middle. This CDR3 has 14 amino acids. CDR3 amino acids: CASSIGSGGTEAFF. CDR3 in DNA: TGTGCCAGTAGTATAGGGTCTGGGGGAACTGAAGCTTTCTTT.